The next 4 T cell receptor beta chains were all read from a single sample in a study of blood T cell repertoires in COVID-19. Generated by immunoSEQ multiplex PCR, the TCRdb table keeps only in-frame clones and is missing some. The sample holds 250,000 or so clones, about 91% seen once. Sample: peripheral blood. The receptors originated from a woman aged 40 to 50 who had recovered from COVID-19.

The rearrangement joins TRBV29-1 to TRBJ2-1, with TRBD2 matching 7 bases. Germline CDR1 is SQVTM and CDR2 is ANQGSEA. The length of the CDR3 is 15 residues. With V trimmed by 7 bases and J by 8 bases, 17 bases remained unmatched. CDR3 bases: TGCAGCGCTGGACCGTCGGGGGGATTTTTGGATGAGCAGTTCTTC. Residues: CSAGPSGGFLDEQFF.

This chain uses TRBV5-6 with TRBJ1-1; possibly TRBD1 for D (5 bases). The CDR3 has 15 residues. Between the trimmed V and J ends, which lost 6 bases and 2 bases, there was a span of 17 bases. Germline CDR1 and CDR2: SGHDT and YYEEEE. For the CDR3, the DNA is TGTGCCAGCATAGCCCTGACAGACTTTAACACTGAAGCTTTCTTT. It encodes CASIALTDFNTEAFF.

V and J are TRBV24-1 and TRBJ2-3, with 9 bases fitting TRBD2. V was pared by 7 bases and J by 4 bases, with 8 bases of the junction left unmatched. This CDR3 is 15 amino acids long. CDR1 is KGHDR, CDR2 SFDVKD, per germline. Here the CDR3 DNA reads TGTGCCACCAGGGGAGGAGCGGGGGGATCAGATACGCAGTATTTT. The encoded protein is CATRGGAGGSDTQYF.

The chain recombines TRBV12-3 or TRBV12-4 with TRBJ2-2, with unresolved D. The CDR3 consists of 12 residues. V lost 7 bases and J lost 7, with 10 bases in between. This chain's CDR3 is CASTLYGGELFF. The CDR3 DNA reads TGTGCCAGCACCTTGTACGGCGGGGAGCTGTTTTTT.